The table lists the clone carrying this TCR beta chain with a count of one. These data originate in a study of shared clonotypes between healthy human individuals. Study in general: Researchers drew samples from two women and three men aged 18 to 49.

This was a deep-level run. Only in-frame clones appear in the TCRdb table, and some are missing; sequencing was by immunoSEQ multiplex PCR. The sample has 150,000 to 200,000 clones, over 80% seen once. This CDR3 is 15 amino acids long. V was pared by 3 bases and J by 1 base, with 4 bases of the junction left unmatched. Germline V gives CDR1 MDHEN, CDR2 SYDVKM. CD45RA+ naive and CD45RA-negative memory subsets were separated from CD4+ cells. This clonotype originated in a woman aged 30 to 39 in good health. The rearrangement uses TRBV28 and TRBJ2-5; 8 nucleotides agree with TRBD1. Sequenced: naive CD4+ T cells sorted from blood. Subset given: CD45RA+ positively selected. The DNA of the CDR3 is TGTGCCAGCAGTTTTGCAGGGGGCCTCCAAGAGACCCAGTACTTC. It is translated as CASSFAGGLQETQYF.